This T cell receptor (beta chain) was observed in a study of molecular identifiers for immune sequencing clone quantification. The study's findings and limits: Beyond 20 RNA copies, clones held over 97% of effector molecules, compared with under 1% in naive cells.

This clonotype was counted only a few times. The antigen remains undetermined. The CDR3 spans 14 residues. CDR1 and CDR2 (germline): LNHDA, SQIVND (reference sequence). Trimming removed 10 bases from V and 0 bases from J, with 13 bases in between. TCRdb ran MiXCR on the PCR reads and lists one entry per CDR3 protein. This table has more than 250,000 distinct CDR3 sequences, over 20% appearing once. The J gene is TRBJ1-5, the V gene TRBV19; a weak D match, TRBD1 (5 bases). This TCR was recovered from a human donor in good health. Some libraries in this study had Jurkat cell RNA spiked in. The sample consisted of naive CD8+ T cells from blood, with Jurkat cell RNA spiked in. Subset reported: FACS-sorted CD8+CD4-CCR7+CD45RA+ naive T cells. The CDR3 DNA reads as TGTGCCACCGACTCAGGGTATAGCAATCAGCCCCAGCATTTT. Translating it yields CATDSGYSNQPQHF.